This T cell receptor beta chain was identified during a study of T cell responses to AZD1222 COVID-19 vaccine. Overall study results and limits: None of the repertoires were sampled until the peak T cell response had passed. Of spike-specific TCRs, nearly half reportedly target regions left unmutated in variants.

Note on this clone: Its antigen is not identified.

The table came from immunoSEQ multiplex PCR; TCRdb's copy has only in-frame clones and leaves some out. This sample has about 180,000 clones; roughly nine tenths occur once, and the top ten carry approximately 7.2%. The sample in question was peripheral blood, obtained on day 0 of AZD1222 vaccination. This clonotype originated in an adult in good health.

The CDR3 DNA sequence: TGTGCCAGTATTCGGACGGCTGGGGCCAACGTCCTGACTTTC. Protein product: CASIRTAGANVLTF. The V and J genes are TRBV19 and TRBJ2-6; D is unresolved. The CDR3 loop spans 14 amino acids. With 7 bases removed from V and 2 bases from J, the gap between germline ends came to 9 bases. Germline CDR1 and CDR2: LNHDA and SQIVND (reference sequence).